This paragraph reports one T cell receptor (beta chain). Its cognate antigen has yet to be identified. Base qualities are not provided; no much larger clone lies one nucleotide away. These data come from a study of identical twins listed by TCRdb under 2016. In terms of the full investigation: TCR alpha and beta repertoires from monozygotic twins, unrelated adults of various ages and cord blood were deep-sequenced to test whether fetal clonotypes persist. Replicate twin experiments were performed at different times using different library preparation protocols to rule out contamination. Results and caveats for the whole study, not just this receptor: Zero-insertion analyses could be partly confounded by invariant T cells such as MAIT and iNKT, though diverse VJ usage argued against such confounding for most clonotypes. Compared with coincidental sharing between unrelated individuals, an excess of low generation-probability sequences was observed among out-of-frame TCR alpha sequences shared between twins. Fewer insertions were carried by abundant cord blood beta clonotypes; a weaker similar trend was observed in young adult naive repertoires, while no such trend was observed in memory repertoires. Because the same donors could not be followed over many years, the conclusions relied on cross-sectional statistical analysis. A weaker excess of twin sharing was found in beta out-of-frame sequences because the signal-to-noise ratio was lowered by fewer shared sequences. Recombination models systematically underestimated out-of-frame TCR alpha sharing in monozygotic twins but agreed with sharing between unrelated individuals.

V loses 0 bases, J loses 0 bases, and the germline ends lie 12 bases apart. The CDR3 sequence holds 16 residues, the cysteine and phenylalanine included. Just the 48-base CDR3 DNA is kept, in frame starting at base 1. The germline V gene (reference sequence) supplies CDR1 LNHNV and CDR2 YYDKDF. The library was prepared using 5' RACE. The data were produced on an Illumina HiSeq 2000. Template switching introduced a universal primer binding site; the final cDNA contained a unique molecular identifier, enabling accurate counting of TCR cDNA molecules. First-strand cDNA for TCR alpha and beta chains was synthesized from specific primers in the conserved constant-segment region. Each cDNA library was double barcoded, with a SMART-Mk sample barcode plus Illumina barcodes, to control for contamination. Two successive PCR steps introduced TruSeq adapter sequences along with Illumina sample barcodes. TCR alpha and beta cDNA libraries were sequenced on the Illumina HiSeq platform with custom primers. Per the source publication's procedure: MiGEC processed the raw reads to extract unique molecular identifiers, while MiXCR was used to determine the CDR3 positions. Recombination models were inferred per individual with the repgenHMM and IGoR tools using an EM algorithm. The tcR package in R was used for shared clonotype analysis, with sharing normalized by the product of cloneset sizes. To study raw recombination free of thymic and clonal selection effects, out-of-frame nonproductive sequences were analyzed. TCRdb reprocessing: public reads trimmed at Q25 with fastp, clones called with MiXCR, in-frame beta chains kept. Merged by CDR3 protein, the rows form single entries marked with the most common genes and DNA. The authors' filters were not applied to this entry. The sample table contains under 250,000 distinct CDR3 sequences; only one count was recorded for roughly 7.5% of them. Around 5.4% of the sample is in the top ten clones.

All donors were healthy Caucasians. Three pairs of female monozygotic twins, all aged about 18 to 30 years, made up the twin cohort. Positive isolation kits from Invitrogen were used to isolate the CD4+ and CD8+ T cell populations. Another study also made use of these data, one on yellow fever vaccine responses in identical twins. The second study's authors report: The authors reported that the T cell response to vaccination in identical twins appeared partly convergent and partly personalized. The study precisely tracked vaccine-responding T cell clones in identical twins.

What was sequenced was CD8+ T cells sorted from blood. The origin of this receptor is a woman aged 18-29 years in good health. The V and J genes are TRBV15 and TRBJ2-7; perhaps TRBD2 is the D gene, with 5 bases matching. The bases read TGTGCCACCAGCAGAGATCGGCTAGCCGACTCCTACGAGCAGTACTTC. Translation gives CATSRDRLADSYEQYF.